Listed below are T cell receptor beta chains from one sample, sequenced in a study of cytomegalovirus exposure and HLA in healthy donors. Profiling relied on immunoSEQ multiplex PCR, and the TCRdb table lists in-frame clones only, not all of them. Among about 150,000 clones listed, roughly four fifths were seen once. The sequenced material came from PBMCs. These receptors were collected from a man aged 18 to 29 in good health and CMV-seronegative. Both conserved end residues are part of each CDR3. The D gene is left open where the match is weak. The size of a clone is reported for some rows only, either as once, few or many, or as a class for expanded clones.

CDR3 protein: CASSGDPGGNEKLFF; CDR3 DNA: TGCGCCAGCAGCGGAGACCCGGGGGGAAATGAAAAACTGTTTTTT; V gene: TRBV5-1; J gene: TRBJ1-4; D gene: -; clone size: once
CDR3 protein: CASSGWSGPYNEQFF; CDR3 DNA: TGTGCCAGCAGCGGGTGGAGCGGGCCTTACAATGAGCAGTTCTTC; V gene: TRBV7-9; J gene: TRBJ2-1; D gene: -; clone size: -
CDR3 protein: CASSPVARPSEQYF; CDR3 DNA: TGTGCCAGCAGCCCCGTAGCCCGCCCTAGCGAGCAGTACTTC; V gene: TRBV6-6; J gene: TRBJ2-7; D gene: -; clone size: -
CDR3 protein: CASSQTGGGTGELFF; CDR3 DNA: TGTGCCAGCAGTCAGACAGGGGGTGGGACCGGGGAGCTGTTTTTT; V gene: TRBV6-5; J gene: TRBJ2-2; D gene: TRBD1; clone size: -
CDR3 protein: CAISTGGELFF; CDR3 DNA: TGTGCCATCAGTACCGGGGGGGAGCTGTTTTTT; V gene: TRBV10-3; J gene: TRBJ2-2; D gene: -; clone size: -
CDR3 protein: CAWSMGLAVDNEQFF; CDR3 DNA: TGTGCCTGGAGTATGGGACTAGCGGTCGACAATGAGCAGTTCTTC; V gene: TRBV30; J gene: TRBJ2-1; D gene: TRBD2; clone size: few
CDR3 protein: CASSQTSAYNEQFF; CDR3 DNA: TGTGCCAGCAGCCAAACTAGCGCTTACAATGAGCAGTTCTTC; V gene: TRBV4-2; J gene: TRBJ2-1; D gene: TRBD2; clone size: -
CDR3 protein: CATSPGTEGQPQHF; CDR3 DNA: TGTGCCACCAGCCCAGGGACAGAGGGTCAGCCCCAGCATTTT; V gene: TRBV15; J gene: TRBJ1-5; D gene: TRBD1; clone size: once
CDR3 protein: CASSLTSGVYNEQFF; CDR3 DNA: TGCGCCAGCAGCTTGACTAGCGGGGTTTACAATGAGCAGTTCTTC; V gene: TRBV5-1; J gene: TRBJ2-1; D gene: TRBD2; clone size: -
CDR3 protein: CASRATGHPYEQYF; CDR3 DNA: TGTGCCAGTAGAGCAACAGGGCATCCCTACGAGCAGTACTTC; V gene: TRBV19; J gene: TRBJ2-7; D gene: -; clone size: once
CDR3 protein: CASSVGGQGGNEKLFF; CDR3 DNA: TGTGCCAGCAGCGTAGGGGGACAGGGCGGTAATGAAAAACTGTTTTTT; V gene: TRBV9; J gene: TRBJ1-4; D gene: TRBD1; clone size: -
CDR3 protein: CASSLGGSTYEQYF; CDR3 DNA: TGTGCCAGCAGCTTGGGCGGGTCTACCTACGAGCAGTACTTC; V gene: TRBV5-6; J gene: TRBJ2-7; D gene: -; clone size: -
CDR3 protein: CASSSGLAGELGNEQFF; CDR3 DNA: TGTGCCAGCAGTTCGGGACTAGCGGGAGAGTTAGGCAATGAGCAGTTCTTC; V gene: TRBV28; J gene: TRBJ2-1; D gene: TRBD2; clone size: -
CDR3 protein: CASSQLDRTPKDTQYF; CDR3 DNA: TGCGCCAGCAGCCAACTAGACAGGACCCCCAAGGATACGCAGTATTTT; V gene: TRBV4-1; J gene: TRBJ2-3; D gene: -; clone size: -
CDR3 protein: CASSSGTGFSEQYF; CDR3 DNA: TGTGCCAGCAGCTCCGGGACAGGGTTTTCCGAGCAGTACTTC; V gene: TRBV7-9; J gene: TRBJ2-7; D gene: TRBD1; clone size: -
CDR3 protein: CASSTQQGENTEAFF; CDR3 DNA: TGTGCCAGCAGCACACAACAGGGAGAGAACACTGAAGCTTTCTTT; V gene: TRBV9; J gene: TRBJ1-1; D gene: -; clone size: once
CDR3 protein: CASSSGQDVGDIQYF; CDR3 DNA: TGTGCCAGCAGCTCGGGACAGGACGTAGGGGACATTCAGTACTTC; V gene: TRBV7-9; J gene: TRBJ2-4; D gene: TRBD1; clone size: few
CDR3 protein: CASSPLRGGELGETQYF; CDR3 DNA: TGCGCCAGCAGCCCCCTAAGAGGAGGGGAGCTGGGGGAGACCCAGTACTTC; V gene: TRBV4-3; J gene: TRBJ2-5; D gene: -; clone size: -
CDR3 protein: CASSLTGNYEQYF; CDR3 DNA: TGTGCCAGCAGCTTGACAGGGAATTACGAGCAGTACTTC; V gene: TRBV11-2; J gene: TRBJ2-7; D gene: TRBD1; clone size: once
CDR3 protein: CASSPRERDYNEQFF; CDR3 DNA: TGCGCCAGCAGCCCCAGAGAGCGGGACTACAATGAGCAGTTCTTC; V gene: TRBV5-1; J gene: TRBJ2-1; D gene: TRBD2; clone size: few
CDR3 protein: CSVGQDSYEQYF; CDR3 DNA: TGCAGCGTCGGACAGGATTCCTACGAGCAGTACTTC; V gene: TRBV29-1; J gene: TRBJ2-7; D gene: TRBD1; clone size: once
CDR3 protein: CASSRGVVETQYF; CDR3 DNA: TGTGCCAGCAGCCGCGGGGTGGTGGAGACCCAGTACTTC; V gene: TRBV6-5; J gene: TRBJ2-5; D gene: -; clone size: -
CDR3 protein: CASSLRLAGTDTQYF; CDR3 DNA: TGTGCCAGCAGCTTAAGACTAGCGGGCACAGATACGCAGTATTTT; V gene: TRBV5-6; J gene: TRBJ2-3; D gene: TRBD2; clone size: -
CDR3 protein: CASRGQGPYEQYF; CDR3 DNA: TGCGCCAGCAGAGGACAGGGCCCCTACGAGCAGTACTTC; V gene: TRBV5-1; J gene: TRBJ2-7; D gene: TRBD1; clone size: few
CDR3 protein: CASSPLDISGNTIYF; CDR3 DNA: TGTGCCAGCAGCCCTCTGGACATCTCTGGGAACACCATATATTTT; V gene: TRBV11-2; J gene: TRBJ1-3; D gene: -; clone size: -
CDR3 protein: CASSQEWLGHNEQFF; CDR3 DNA: TGCGCCAGCAGCCAAGAGTGGTTGGGGCACAATGAGCAGTTCTTC; V gene: TRBV4-1; J gene: TRBJ2-1; D gene: -; clone size: -
CDR3 protein: CASGPLGGQAKNIQYF; CDR3 DNA: TGCGCCAGCGGGCCCTTGGGGGGTCAGGCCAAAAACATTCAGTACTTC; V gene: TRBV23-1; J gene: TRBJ2-4; D gene: -; clone size: -
CDR3 protein: CASSPGLSTDTQYF; CDR3 DNA: TGTGCCAGCAGCCCTGGACTTAGCACAGATACGCAGTATTTT; V gene: TRBV7-2; J gene: TRBJ2-3; D gene: -; clone size: few
CDR3 protein: CASSWSGRGYEQYF; CDR3 DNA: TGCGCCAGCAGCTGGAGCGGGAGAGGCTACGAGCAGTACTTC; V gene: TRBV5-1; J gene: TRBJ2-7; D gene: TRBD2; clone size: -
CDR3 protein: CASRTGYEKLFF; CDR3 DNA: TGTGCCAGCAGGACAGGGTATGAAAAACTGTTTTTT; V gene: TRBV2; J gene: TRBJ1-4; D gene: TRBD1; clone size: -
CDR3 protein: CSGLQETQYF; CDR3 DNA: TGCAGCGGACTCCAAGAGACCCAGTACTTC; V gene: TRBV29-1; J gene: TRBJ2-5; D gene: -; clone size: -
CDR3 protein: CASSSSGAGELFF; CDR3 DNA: TGTGCCAGTAGTTCTAGTGGCGCCGGGGAGCTGTTTTTT; V gene: TRBV19; J gene: TRBJ2-2; D gene: -; clone size: -
CDR3 protein: CASSPGTGLLYNEQFF; CDR3 DNA: TGCGCCAGCAGCCCCGGGACAGGGCTTTTATACAATGAGCAGTTCTTC; V gene: TRBV4-3; J gene: TRBJ2-1; D gene: TRBD1; clone size: -
CDR3 protein: CASTVTSGKNTGELFF; CDR3 DNA: TGTGCCAGTACCGTGACTAGCGGGAAGAACACCGGGGAGCTGTTTTTT; V gene: TRBV19; J gene: TRBJ2-2; D gene: TRBD2; clone size: -
CDR3 protein: CASNNLGRGLNEKLFF; CDR3 DNA: TGTGCCAGTAACAACCTGGGCAGGGGGCTGAATGAAAAACTGTTTTTT; V gene: TRBV19; J gene: TRBJ1-4; D gene: TRBD1; clone size: -
CDR3 protein: CASSYSRRGSDEQYF; CDR3 DNA: TGTGCCAGCAGTTACTCGAGGCGGGGTTCGGACGAGCAGTACTTC; V gene: TRBV6-6; J gene: TRBJ2-7; D gene: -; clone size: -
CDR3 protein: CASSLGREETQYF; CDR3 DNA: TGCGCCAGCAGCCTTGGCAGGGAAGAGACCCAGTACTTC; V gene: TRBV5-1; J gene: TRBJ2-5; D gene: -; clone size: -
CDR3 protein: CASSQEYTGYYEQFF; CDR3 DNA: TGCGCCAGCAGCCAAGAGTATACGGGGTATTATGAGCAGTTCTTC; V gene: TRBV4-1; J gene: TRBJ2-1; D gene: -; clone size: -
CDR3 protein: CAWLGSGVGEQYF; CDR3 DNA: TGTGCCTGGCTCGGGAGCGGGGTGGGGGAGCAGTACTTC; V gene: TRBV30; J gene: TRBJ2-7; D gene: TRBD2; clone size: -
CDR3 protein: CASSIVEAGGETQYF; CDR3 DNA: TGTGCCAGTAGTATAGTGGAAGCAGGAGGGGAGACCCAGTACTTC; V gene: TRBV19; J gene: TRBJ2-5; D gene: -; clone size: -
CDR3 protein: CSVVEGTQPQHF; CDR3 DNA: TGCAGCGTTGTGGAGGGTACGCAGCCCCAGCATTTT; V gene: TRBV29-1; J gene: TRBJ1-5; D gene: -; clone size: -
CDR3 protein: CASSPSQETQYF; CDR3 DNA: TGTGCCAGCAGCCCCTCGCAAGAGACCCAGTACTTC; V gene: TRBV6-5; J gene: TRBJ2-5; D gene: -; clone size: -
CDR3 protein: CASSLPGMGEKLFF; CDR3 DNA: TGTGCCAGCAGTTTACCGGGGATGGGTGAAAAACTGTTTTTT; V gene: TRBV6-6; J gene: TRBJ1-4; D gene: -; clone size: -